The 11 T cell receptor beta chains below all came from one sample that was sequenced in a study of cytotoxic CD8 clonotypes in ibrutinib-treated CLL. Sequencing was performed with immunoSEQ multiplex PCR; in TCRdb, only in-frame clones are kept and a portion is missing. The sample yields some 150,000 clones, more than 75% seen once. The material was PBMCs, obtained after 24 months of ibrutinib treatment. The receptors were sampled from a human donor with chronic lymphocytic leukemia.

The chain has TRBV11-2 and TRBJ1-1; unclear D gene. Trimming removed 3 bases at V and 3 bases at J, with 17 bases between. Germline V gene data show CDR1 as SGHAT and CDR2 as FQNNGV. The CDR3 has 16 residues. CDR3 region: CASSLRAPRRDTEAFF. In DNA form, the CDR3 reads TGTGCCAGCAGCTTGCGGGCCCCCCGTCGGGACACTGAAGCTTTCTTT.

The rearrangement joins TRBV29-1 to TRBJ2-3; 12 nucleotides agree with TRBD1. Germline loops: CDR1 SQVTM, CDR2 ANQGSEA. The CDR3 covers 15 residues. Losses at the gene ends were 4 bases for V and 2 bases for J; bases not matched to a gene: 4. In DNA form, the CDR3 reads TGCAGCGTTGCGGGGACAGGGGGCATCACAGATACGCAGTATTTT. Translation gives CSVAGTGGITDTQYF.

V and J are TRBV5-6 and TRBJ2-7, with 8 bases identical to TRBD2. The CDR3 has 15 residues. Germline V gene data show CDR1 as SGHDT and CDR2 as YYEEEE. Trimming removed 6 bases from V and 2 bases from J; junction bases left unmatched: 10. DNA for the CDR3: TGTGCCAGCACCCCCCGCCGGGGGGGGACCTACGAGCAGTACTTC. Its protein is CASTPRRGGTYEQYF.

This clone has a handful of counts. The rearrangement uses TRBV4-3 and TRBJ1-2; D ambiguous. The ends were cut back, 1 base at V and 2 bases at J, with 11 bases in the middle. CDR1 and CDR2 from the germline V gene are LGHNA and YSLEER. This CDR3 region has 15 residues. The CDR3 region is CASSQGLGDNYGYTF. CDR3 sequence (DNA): TGCGCCAGCAGCCAAGGGTTGGGAGACAACTATGGCTACACCTTC.

CDR3: CSGLAGQGAANTEAFF. Written as DNA, the CDR3 is TGCAGCGGTCTAGCAGGACAGGGCGCTGCGAACACTGAAGCTTTCTTT. The rearrangement links TRBV29-1 to TRBJ1-1, with 8 bases matching TRBD1. The V gene end was trimmed by 7 bases and the J gene end by 1 base; junction bases not matched to a gene: 14. Looked up from germline, CDR1 is SQVTM and CDR2 is ANQGSEA. This CDR3 contains 16 residues.

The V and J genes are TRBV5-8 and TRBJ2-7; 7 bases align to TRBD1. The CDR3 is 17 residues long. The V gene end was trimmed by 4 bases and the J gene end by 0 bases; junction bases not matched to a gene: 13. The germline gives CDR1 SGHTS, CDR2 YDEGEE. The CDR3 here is CASSPGLGTASSYEQYF. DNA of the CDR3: TGTGCCAGCAGCCCGGGGCTTGGGACAGCGAGCTCCTACGAGCAGTACTTC.

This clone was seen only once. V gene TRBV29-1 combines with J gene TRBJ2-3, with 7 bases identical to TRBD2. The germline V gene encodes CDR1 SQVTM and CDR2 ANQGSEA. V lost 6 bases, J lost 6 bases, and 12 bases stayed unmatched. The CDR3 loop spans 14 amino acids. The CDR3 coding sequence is TGCAGCGTCCAACGGGGCGGGGAGGGGGATACGCAGTATTTT. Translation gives CSVQRGGEGDTQYF.

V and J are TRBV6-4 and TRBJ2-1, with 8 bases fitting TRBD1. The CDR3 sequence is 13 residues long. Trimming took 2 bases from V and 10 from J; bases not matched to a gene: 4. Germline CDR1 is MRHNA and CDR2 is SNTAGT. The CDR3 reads CASSDQGAGEQFF. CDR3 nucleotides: TGTGCCAGCAGTGACCAGGGGGCGGGGGAGCAGTTCTTC.

The CDR3: CAIGPSGANVLTF. The DNA of the CDR3 is TGTGCCATCGGGCCCTCTGGGGCCAACGTCCTGACTTTC. The chain is built from TRBV10-3 and TRBJ2-6; D is ambiguous. CDR1 and CDR2 (germline): ENHRY, SYGVKD. The germline V and J ends were trimmed by 8 bases and 0 bases, with 5 bases remaining between them. The CDR3 consists of 13 residues.

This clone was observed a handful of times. The CDR3 reads CASSGQGNQPQHF. The CDR3 DNA follows: TGTGCCAGCAGCGGGCAGGGGAATCAGCCCCAGCATTTT. The genes are TRBV2 and TRBJ1-5; tentative D call: TRBD1 (6 bases). The V end lost 6 bases, the J end lost 4 bases, and 10 bases lay between the germline ends. The CDR3 is made up of 13 amino acids. CDR1 is SNHLY and CDR2 is FYNNEI in the germline V gene.

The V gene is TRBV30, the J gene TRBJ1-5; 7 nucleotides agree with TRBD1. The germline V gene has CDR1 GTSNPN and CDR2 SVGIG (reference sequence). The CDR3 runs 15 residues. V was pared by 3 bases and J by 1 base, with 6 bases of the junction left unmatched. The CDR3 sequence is CAWRGPGGSNQPQHF. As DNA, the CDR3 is TGTGCCTGGAGGGGGCCAGGGGGAAGCAATCAGCCCCAGCATTTT.